This T cell receptor beta chain was captured by sequencing in a study of cytomegalovirus exposure and HLA in healthy donors. The CDR3 spans 16 residues. Germline V lookup: CDR1 MNHEY, CDR2 SVGAGI. V trimming: 1 base; J trimming: 3 bases; junction bases outside the gene matches: 4. The PCR contained 60 Vbeta and 13 Jbeta primers. Here immunoSEQ multiplex PCR was the method, and the copy in TCRdb shows in-frame clones only, minus some. The top ten clones hold 1.2% of a sample with about 140,000 clones, around 85% of them seen once. The receptor was isolated from a female donor in good health and CMV-seronegative. The sequencing input was PBMCs. This rearrangement joins TRBV6-5 to TRBJ2-3; 10 positions match TRBD2. The CDR3 spells CASSYFLAGATDTQYF. In nucleotides, the CDR3 is TGTGCCAGCAGTTACTTCCTAGCGGGAGCAACAGATACGCAGTATTTT.